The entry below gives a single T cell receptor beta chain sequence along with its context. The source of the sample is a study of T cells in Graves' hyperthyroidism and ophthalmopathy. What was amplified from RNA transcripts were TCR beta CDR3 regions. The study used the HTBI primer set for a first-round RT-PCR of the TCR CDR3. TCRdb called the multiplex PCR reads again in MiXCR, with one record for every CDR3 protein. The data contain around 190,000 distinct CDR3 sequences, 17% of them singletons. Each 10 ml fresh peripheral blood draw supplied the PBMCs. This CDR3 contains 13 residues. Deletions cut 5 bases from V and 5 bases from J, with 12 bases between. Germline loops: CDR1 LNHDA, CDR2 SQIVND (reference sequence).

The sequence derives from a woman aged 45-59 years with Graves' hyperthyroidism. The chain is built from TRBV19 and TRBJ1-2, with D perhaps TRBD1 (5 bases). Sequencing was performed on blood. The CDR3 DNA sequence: TGTGCCAGTAGTCCAGGGTCCCCATATGGCTACACCTTC. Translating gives CASSPGSPYGYTF.